The 6 T cell receptor beta chains listed next were all sequenced from one sample in a study of Graves' ophthalmopathy and Graves' hyperthyroidism. As the template, RNA transcripts were used to amplify TCR beta CDR3 regions. The workflow started with a first-round RT-PCR run with HTBI primers and then moved on to a second-round multiplex PCR. TCRdb called the multiplex PCR reads again in MiXCR, with one record for every CDR3 protein. The sample shows approximately 210,000 distinct CDR3 sequences, 29% of them seen only once. Sequencing input: peripheral blood. The receptors were sampled from a man between 45 and 60 years old with Graves' ophthalmopathy.

This clonotype was observed a few times. This chain connects TRBV6-2 or TRBV6-3 to TRBJ2-5; D may be TRBD1 (6 bases). V was cut by 2 bases and J by 4 bases, with 20 bases left in between. Germline V gene sequence: CDR1 MNHEY, CDR2 SVGEGT. This CDR3 comprises 17 residues. In nucleotides, the CDR3 is TGTGCCAGCAGTTACGGGCAGGGGAGCGGCCCGAGAGAGACCCAGTACTTC. Amino acids: CASSYGQGSGPRETQYF.

The chain is built from TRBV12-3 or TRBV12-4 and TRBJ1-1; D remains unclear. The length of the CDR3 is 14 residues. Trimming removed 0 bases from V and 4 bases from J, with 9 bases in between. This CDR3 is CASSLAPVTTEAFF. The CDR3 DNA follows: TGTGCCAGCAGTTTAGCCCCAGTCACCACTGAAGCTTTCTTT.

There are many counts of this clonotype. V gene TRBV11-3 combines with J gene TRBJ2-5; 8 nucleotides line up with TRBD2. The CDR3 runs 15 residues. The trim removed 5 bases at V and 4 bases at J, leaving 9 bases unmatched. The germline gives CDR1 SGHNT, CDR2 YENEEA. The CDR3 loop reads CASSPSGSLGETQYF. The CDR3 DNA sequence: TGTGCCAGCAGCCCAAGCGGGAGCCTAGGAGAGACCCAGTACTTC.

The rearrangement links TRBV5-1 to TRBJ1-2; perhaps TRBD1 as D (5 bases). The V and J ends lost 0 bases and 8 bases respectively, with 17 bases between them. The CDR3 runs 15 residues. CDR1 and CDR2 (germline): SGHRS, YFSETQ. CDR3 bases: TGCGCCAGCAGCTTGGATCCGTCCGGGGCGGACGGCTACACCTTC. It specifies CASSLDPSGADGYTF.

This clonotype was seen repeatedly, ten times or more. This chain links TRBV24-1 with TRBJ2-6; no clear D. Trimming cost V 3 bases and J 0 bases, with 2 bases left between them. The CDR3 loop spans 14 amino acids. Germline loops: CDR1 KGHDR, CDR2 SFDVKD. CDR3 nucleotide sequence: TGTGCCACCAGTGATACCTCTGGGGCCAACGTCCTGACTTTC. Translated, it gives CATSDTSGANVLTF.

The V gene is TRBV28, the J gene TRBJ2-2; D is unresolved. The V and J ends lost 2 bases and 5 bases respectively, with 12 bases between them. The CDR3 loop spans 15 amino acids. Per the germline V gene, CDR1 is MDHEN and CDR2 is SYDVKM. CDR3 sequence reads: CASSLEPVVTGELFF. The CDR3 nucleotides are TGTGCCAGCAGTTTAGAGCCAGTGGTGACCGGGGAGCTGTTTTTT.